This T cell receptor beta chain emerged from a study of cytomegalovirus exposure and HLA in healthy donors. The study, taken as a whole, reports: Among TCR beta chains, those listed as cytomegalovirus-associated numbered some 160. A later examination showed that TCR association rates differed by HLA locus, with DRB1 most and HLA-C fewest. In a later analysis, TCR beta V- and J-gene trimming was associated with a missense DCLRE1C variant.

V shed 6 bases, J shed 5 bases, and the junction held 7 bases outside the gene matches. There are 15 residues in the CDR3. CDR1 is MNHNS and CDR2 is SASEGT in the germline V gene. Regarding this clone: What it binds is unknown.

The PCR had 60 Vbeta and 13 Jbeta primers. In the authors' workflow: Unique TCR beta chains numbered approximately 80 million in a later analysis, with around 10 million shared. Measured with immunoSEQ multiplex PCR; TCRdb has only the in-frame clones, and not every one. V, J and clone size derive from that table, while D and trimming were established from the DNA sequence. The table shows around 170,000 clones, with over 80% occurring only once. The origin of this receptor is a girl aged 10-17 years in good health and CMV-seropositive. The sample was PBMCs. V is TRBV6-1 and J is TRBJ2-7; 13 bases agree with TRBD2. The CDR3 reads CASRGGLAGVHEQYF. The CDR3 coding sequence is TGTGCCAGCAGGGGTGGACTAGCGGGAGTACACGAGCAGTACTTC.